The subject of this entry is one T cell receptor (beta chain). What it binds is unknown. TCRdb's copy holds only in-frame clones and misses some; the assay was immunoSEQ multiplex PCR. The sample comprises about 9,400 clones, around 90% of which are singletons, and approximately 75% rests with the top ten. The V gene's germline CDR1 is SEHNR and CDR2 FQNEAQ (reference sequence). With 0 bases removed from V and 1 base from J, the gap between germline ends came to 13 bases. The CDR3 spans 17 residues. The data are from a study of STAT3 mutations in large granular lymphocyte leukemia. Study-wide findings and caveats: At least one immunodominant TCR beta clonotype appeared in every T-cell large granular lymphocyte leukemia patient.

Sequences were obtained from peripheral blood mononuclear cells. The clonotype comes from a man older than 75 with T-cell large granular lymphocyte leukemia. Some clones in this sample may be carry-over from other donors' samples. This rearrangement joins TRBV7-9 to TRBJ2-4; TRBD1 or TRBD2 may be the D gene (5 bases each). CDR3 bases: TGTGCCAGCAGCTTAGCAGCAGGGAGTGGGGCCAAAAACATTCAGTACTTC. Its protein is CASSLAAGSGAKNIQYF.